What follows are 25 T cell receptor beta chains derived from one specimen sequenced in a study of T cells in Graves' hyperthyroidism and ophthalmopathy. The source material, RNA transcripts, was used to amplify TCR beta CDR3 regions. With the HTBI primer set, the TCR CDR3 went through a first round of RT-PCR. Using its own MiXCR run on the multiplex PCR reads, TCRdb lists one record per CDR3 protein. Of 550,000 to 600,000 distinct CDR3 sequences in the sample, approximately 15% are singletons; the top ten hold about 6.6%. The sequenced sample was blood. These receptors all stem from a woman aged 18-35 years with Graves' ophthalmopathy.

This clonotype was detected ten times or more. V usage is TRBV20-1 and J usage is TRBJ2-7; 8 bases fit TRBD2. Germline-derived CDR1 and CDR2 are DFQATT and SNEGSKA (reference sequence). There are 14 residues in the CDR3. V lost 7 bases to trimming and J lost 0 bases; unmatched junction nucleotides: 8. The CDR3 DNA reads as TGCAGTGTTCTGACTAGCGAGAGCTCCTACGAGCAGTACTTC. It encodes CSVLTSESSYEQYF.

This clonotype was observed many times. V and J are TRBV12-3 or TRBV12-4 and TRBJ2-1, with 12 bases that match TRBD2. V shed 6 bases, J shed 5 bases, and the junction held 5 bases outside the gene matches. The CDR3 extends over 15 amino acids. The CDR3 region is CASSLAGGKNNEQFF. The CDR3 nucleotides are TGTGCCAGCAGCCTAGCGGGAGGGAAAAACAATGAGCAGTTCTTC.

The chain employs TRBV6-1 and TRBJ2-7; 10 bases map to TRBD2. Per germline, CDR1 MNHNS and CDR2 SASEGT. The CDR3 totals 17 residues. After removal of 5 bases from V and 0 bases from J, the junction contained 10 bases not matched to a gene. The CDR3 bases are TGTGCCAGCAGTTATTCCCGGACTAGCGGTTCCTCCTACGAGCAGTACTTC. Protein sequence: CASSYSRTSGSSYEQYF.

Only a few counts were recorded for this clonotype. The chain recombines TRBV9 with TRBJ2-4, with a tentative D call TRBD1 (5 bases). The CDR3 is made up of 13 amino acids. V was trimmed by 0 bases and J by 9 bases, leaving 10 bases between them. Germline V gene sequence: CDR1 SGDLS, CDR2 YYNGEE. The CDR3 reads CASSVVQVGIQYF. The DNA for the CDR3 is TGTGCCAGCAGCGTAGTACAGGTGGGCATTCAGTACTTC.

This clonotype was seen many times. The CDR3 loop is CASSANRGYEQYF. CDR3 sequence (DNA): TGTGCCAGCAGCGCAAACAGGGGATACGAGCAGTACTTC. The genes are TRBV7-2 and TRBJ2-7; 7 nucleotides agree with TRBD1. The CDR3 is made up of 13 amino acids. Germline values: CDR1 SGHTA, CDR2 FQGNSA. J lost 4 bases, V lost 5 bases, and 5 bases had no gene match.

CDR3 DNA sequence: TGTGCCACCAGTTCCCCGGGGGCGCGGGGCTACACCTTC. This gives the protein CATSSPGARGYTF. The chain couples TRBV24-1 to TRBJ1-2; D perhaps matches TRBD1 (6 bases). Germline CDR1 is KGHDR and CDR2 is SFDVKD. The CDR3 extends over 13 amino acids. The V and J ends lost 6 bases and 8 bases respectively, with 15 bases between them.

This chain uses TRBV10-3 with TRBJ2-2, with TRBD2 matching 7 bases. This CDR3 comprises 17 residues. Germline CDR1 ENHRY, CDR2 SYGVKD. With V trimmed by 6 bases and J by 2 bases, 12 bases remained unmatched. The CDR3 is CAIRDLGGTNNTGELFF. The CDR3 coding sequence is TGTGCCATCAGGGACTTGGGGGGGACTAACAACACCGGGGAGCTGTTTTTT.

The V gene is TRBV5-1, the J gene TRBJ2-5; 8 bases are a match to TRBD2. Losses at the gene ends were 3 bases for V and 7 bases for J; bases not matched to a gene: 17. The CDR3 consists of 17 residues. Germline CDR1 reads SGHRS; CDR2 reads YFSETQ. The CDR3 region is CASSSRVSGTVSWTQYF. The CDR3 DNA reads TGCGCCAGCAGCTCTAGGGTTAGCGGGACCGTGTCATGGACCCAGTACTTC.

The V and J genes are TRBV7-9 and TRBJ1-3; D is unclear. V was pared by 1 base and J by 2 bases, with 9 bases between. The CDR3 runs 15 residues. Per germline, CDR1 SEHNR and CDR2 FQNEAQ (reference sequence). CDR3 in amino acids: CASSLVPTAGNTIYF. The CDR3 DNA sequence: TGTGCCAGCAGCTTAGTCCCCACCGCTGGAAACACCATATATTTT.

This clonotype has a count of ten or more. The chain is built from TRBV20-1 and TRBJ1-1, with 9 nucleotides matching TRBD1. Germline trimming cut 2 bases from V and 6 bases from J; bases unmatched to any gene: 13. CDR3 size: 16 residues. The germline CDR1 and CDR2 sequences are DFQATT and SNEGSKA (reference sequence). CDR3 sequence (DNA): TGCAGTGCTAGACCGACAGGGGGATCAGATCGGGCTGAAGCTTTCTTT. Encoded protein: CSARPTGGSDRAEAFF.

The chain employs TRBV5-4 and TRBJ1-2; possibly TRBD1 for D (6 bases). Germline assignment: CDR1 SGHNT and CDR2 YYREEE (reference sequence). The CDR3 extends over 14 amino acids. With 4 bases removed from V and 4 bases from J, the gap between germline ends came to 14 bases. The chain's CDR3 is CASSLQQGRYGYTF. CDR3 coding DNA: TGTGCCAGCAGCCTACAACAGGGTCGCTATGGCTACACCTTC. The full variable domain, in which reference TRBV5-4 and TRBJ1-2 provide the parts outside the CDR3, is ETGVTQSPTHLIKTRGQQVTLRCSSQSGHNTVSWYQQALGQGPQFIFQYYREEENGRGNFPPRFSGLQFPNYSSELNVNALELDDSALYLCASSLQQGRYGYTFGSGTRLTVV.

This clonotype was picked up many times. This chain uses TRBV20-1 with TRBJ2-2; 11 bases match TRBD2. Looked up from germline, CDR1 is DFQATT and CDR2 is SNEGSKA (reference sequence). V trimming: 6 bases; J trimming: 7 bases; junction bases outside the gene matches: 10. This CDR3 has 15 residues. The CDR3 reads CSAPLAGGLNGELFF. The CDR3 region has the DNA TGCAGTGCCCCCTTAGCGGGAGGGCTTAACGGGGAGCTGTTTTTT.

There are many counts of this clonotype. The chain links TRBV3-1 to TRBJ2-3; weak D call: TRBD2 (5 bases). Germline CDR1 is LGHDT and CDR2 is YNNKEL (reference sequence). CDR3 length: 13 amino acids. V dropped 2 bases and J dropped 7 bases, with 10 bases sitting between them. CDR3 nucleotides: TGTGCCAGCAGCCAAAGCCAGCGGAATACGCAGTATTTT. It yields the protein CASSQSQRNTQYF.

This clonotype was observed a handful of times. V usage is TRBV20-1 and J usage is TRBJ2-1, with D unresolved. Trimming pared 8 bases from V and 9 bases from J, leaving 26 bases between. CDR1 DFQATT and CDR2 SNEGSKA come from the germline V gene (reference sequence). The CDR3 is 15 amino acids. CDR3 amino acids: CSTPDVLPGSTEQFF. The CDR3 DNA reads TGCAGTACGCCGGACGTTCTTCCTGGGTCGACTGAGCAGTTCTTC.

Many counts were recorded for this clonotype. CDR3 coding DNA: TGTGCCAGCAGACCTCGACTAGCGGGAGTTGTAGATACGCAGTATTTT. Protein: CASRPRLAGVVDTQYF. This chain links TRBV6-1 with TRBJ2-3; 12 bases align to TRBD2. This CDR3 is built from 16 residues. Germline V lookup: CDR1 MNHNS, CDR2 SASEGT. V lost 6 bases, J lost 5 bases, and 9 bases stayed unmatched.

A note on this clonotype: The junction and the germline gene differ at one end; a read error may be behind it. The chain's CDR3 is CASSQLLVELEQFF. CDR3 nucleotides: TGCGCCAGCAGCCAACTACTAGTGGAACTTGAGCAGTTCTTC. The V and J genes are TRBV11-2 and TRBJ2-1; weak D call: TRBD2 (5 bases). CDR1 is SGHAT, CDR2 FQNNGV, per germline. CDR3 length equals 14 residues.

The chain links TRBV20-1 to TRBJ1-5; TRBD1 matches 7 bases. The CDR3 is 13 amino acids. Trimming took 6 bases from V and 4 from J; bases not matched to a gene: 6. Germline loops: CDR1 DFQATT, CDR2 SNEGSKA (reference sequence). As DNA, the CDR3 is TGCAGTGCCGCGACAGGGACGAATCAGCCCCAGCATTTT. Protein: CSAATGTNQPQHF.

This clonotype was seen a few times. The rearrangement joins TRBV7-6 to TRBJ2-3; 13 bases are shared with TRBD2. This CDR3 region has 16 residues. The germline V gene has CDR1 SGHVS and CDR2 FNYEAQ. With V trimmed by 6 bases and J by 2 bases, 5 bases remained unmatched. The CDR3 coding sequence is TGTGCCAGCAGTCCCGGGACTAGCGGGACCACAGATACGCAGTATTTT. This encodes CASSPGTSGTTDTQYF.

This clonotype was seen at least ten times. The chain joins TRBV6-2 or TRBV6-3 to TRBJ1-1; D remains ambiguous. From germline, CDR1 is MNHEY and CDR2 SVGEGT. Trimming pared 6 bases from V and 1 base from J, leaving 18 bases between. The CDR3 has 16 residues. CDR3 loop: CASSNSRKKKNTEAFF. DNA of the CDR3: TGTGCCAGCAGCAACAGCCGCAAGAAGAAGAACACTGAAGCTTTCTTT.

In this sample, this clonotype turned up many times. CDR3 region: CAWGERFSGANVLTF. The DNA of the CDR3 is TGTGCCTGGGGCGAAAGGTTCTCTGGGGCCAACGTCCTGACTTTC. The chain joins TRBV30 to TRBJ2-6; no clear D. Germline V gives CDR1 GTSNPN, CDR2 SVGIG (reference sequence). The ends were cut back, 5 bases at V and 0 bases at J, with 11 bases in the middle. The CDR3 has 15 amino acids.

This chain uses TRBV20-1 with TRBJ2-5; the match to TRBD1 covers 7 bases. Trimming took 3 bases from V and 2 from J; bases not matched to a gene: 24. The CDR3 spans 20 residues. Per germline, CDR1 DFQATT and CDR2 SNEGSKA (reference sequence). The CDR3 loop reads CSASEDPGQHSNYLQETQYF. CDR3 DNA sequence: TGCAGTGCTAGCGAAGATCCGGGACAGCATTCCAATTACCTACAAGAGACCCAGTACTTC.

V gene TRBV28 combines with J gene TRBJ2-3, with D possibly matching TRBD1 (5 bases). Germline V gene lookup returns CDR1 MDHEN and CDR2 SYDVKM. This CDR3 has 12 residues. Trimming took off 10 bases at V and 1 base at J, with 9 bases between the two ends. The CDR3 loop is CANPRGTDTQYF. CDR3 DNA sequence: TGTGCCAACCCCAGGGGCACAGATACGCAGTATTTT.

This clonotype was found a few times. V usage is TRBV6-6 and J usage is TRBJ2-1, with D possibly being TRBD2 (6 bases). Germline V gene lookup returns CDR1 MNHNY and CDR2 SVGAGI (reference sequence). The CDR3 has 18 amino acids. Trimming took 2 bases from V and 6 from J, leaving 23 bases between them. As DNA, the CDR3 is TGTGCCAGCAGTTACCGCCCCTCTAGCGCAGCTGGGGGCAATGAGCAGTTCTTC. It translates to CASSYRPSSAAGGNEQFF.

There are a few counts of this clonotype. The rearrangement links TRBV12-3 or TRBV12-4 to TRBJ2-5; D gene unclear. This CDR3 is built from 14 residues. With 0 bases removed from V and 7 bases from J, the gap between germline ends came to 12 bases. Here the CDR3 DNA reads TGTGCCAGCAGTTTAGCCGGCCCCAGGTCGACCCAGTACTTC. Protein: CASSLAGPRSTQYF.

This clonotype was detected many times. The chain couples TRBV27 to TRBJ2-7; D unclear. V was clipped by 4 bases and J by 3 bases, with 16 bases between them. CDR3 size: 15 residues. CDR1 MNHEY and CDR2 SMNVEV come from the germline V gene (reference sequence). CDR3 protein: CASSSSLLTGYEQYF. The CDR3 DNA follows: TGTGCCAGCAGTTCCTCCCTGTTGACTGGCTACGAGCAGTACTTC.